The 31 T cell receptor beta chains below all came from one sample that was sequenced in a study of T cells after yellow fever vaccination. A single record per CDR3 protein comes from TCRdb applying MiXCR to the 5' RACE reads. The sample shows 600,000 to 750,000 distinct CDR3 sequences, about 12% of them seen only once. The source was PBMCs, collected on the day of the yellow fever booster vaccination. These receptors came from a man under 40 who received the YFV17D yellow fever vaccine.

The CDR3 DNA reads TGTGCCAGCTCACCACTCCGTCTCGGGACTAGCGGGGCGAGCTCCTACAATGAGCAGTTCTTC. Amino acid sequence: CASSPLRLGTSGASSYNEQFF. The genes are TRBV18 and TRBJ2-1, with TRBD2 matching 13 bases. V gave up 1 base and J gave up 0 bases; unmatched junction bases: 12. CDR3 size: 21 residues. Germline V gene lookup returns CDR1 KGHSH and CDR2 LQKENI.

This clonotype has only a few counts. V and J are TRBV18 and TRBJ2-7; D tentatively reads TRBD1 or TRBD2 (5 bases each). V was clipped by 3 bases and J by 0 bases, with 12 bases between them. CDR1 and CDR2 from the germline V gene are KGHSH and LQKENI. The CDR3 loop spans 15 amino acids. CDR3 nucleotides: TGTGCCAGCTCACCCGGGACGGCGAGCTCCTACGAGCAGTACTTC. Residues: CASSPGTASSYEQYF. The whole variable domain, remainder taken from reference TRBV18 and TRBJ2-7, is NAGVMQNPRHLVRRRGQEARLRCSPMKGHSHVYWYRQLPEEGLKFMVYLQKENIIDESGMPKERFSAEFPKEGPSILRIQQVVRGDSAAYFCASSPGTASSYEQYFGPGTRLTVT.

This clonotype came up a few times. The CDR3 DNA follows: TGTGCCACCCTTCCGGGGGGGTCTAACTATGGCTACACCTTC. Translation gives CATLPGGSNYGYTF. This chain joins TRBV7-2 and TRBJ1-2; a weak D match, TRBD1 (5 bases). V dropped 10 bases and J dropped 0 bases, with 15 bases sitting between them. Per germline, CDR1 SGHTA and CDR2 FQGNSA. The CDR3 covers 14 residues.

Concerning this clonotype itself: A read error may explain this, as a much larger clone is one base away. The J gene is TRBJ2-2, the V gene TRBV3-1; the match to TRBD2 covers 10 bases. Germline values: CDR1 LGHDT, CDR2 YNNKEL (reference sequence). CDR3 length: 16 residues. In DNA form, the CDR3 reads TGTGCCTGCAGCCAAACTAGCGGGATTTCCACCGGGGAGCTGTTTTTT. This gives the protein CACSQTSGISTGELFF.

The chain joins TRBV7-2 to TRBJ1-5; TRBD1 might be the D (6 bases). Per germline, CDR1 SGHTA and CDR2 FQGNSA. CDR3 size: 16 residues. V dropped 5 bases and J dropped 0 bases, with 14 bases sitting between them. The CDR3 sequence: CASSPTGGYSNQPQHF. In nucleotides, the CDR3 is TGTGCCAGCAGCCCCACCGGGGGCTATAGCAATCAGCCCCAGCATTTT.

Here the CDR3 reads CASGTGLRDYEQYF. CDR3 DNA: TGTGCCAGTGGTACAGGCCTCAGAGACTACGAGCAGTACTTC. This chain joins TRBV19 and TRBJ2-7; D possibly corresponds to TRBD1 (5 bases). Germline CDR1 is LNHDA and CDR2 is SQIVND (reference sequence). V was shortened by 8 bases and J by 3 bases, with 17 bases between the two germline ends. The CDR3 totals 14 residues.

The J gene is TRBJ1-1, the V gene TRBV7-9; D is uncertain. With 4 bases removed from V and 5 bases from J, the gap between germline ends came to 5 bases. Looked up from germline, CDR1 is SEHNR and CDR2 is FQNEAQ (reference sequence). The CDR3 runs to 11 residues. Here the CDR3 DNA reads TGTGCCAGCAGCTCAACGACTGAAGCTTTCTTT. It yields the protein CASSSTTEAFF. Combining the CDR3 with reference TRBV7-9 and TRBJ1-1 gives the whole variable domain DTGVSQNPRHKITKRGQNVTFRCDPISEHNRLYWYRQTLGQGPEFLTYFQNEAQLEKSRLLSDRFSAERPKGSFSTLEIQRTEQGDSAMYLCASSSTTEAFFGQGTRLTVV.

This clonotype was seen a few times. The chain combines TRBV4-3 with TRBJ2-7; D not resolved. CDR3 length: 15 residues. The germline gives CDR1 LGHNA, CDR2 YSLEER. The germline V and J ends were trimmed by 0 bases and 7 bases, with 16 bases remaining between them. The CDR3 DNA reads TGCGCCAGCAGCCAAGATTGGTTAAGGCTTGGAGAGCAGTACTTC. This sequence encodes CASSQDWLRLGEQYF.

The genes are TRBV4-1 and TRBJ2-1; TRBD2 aligns across 14 bases. The CDR3 consists of 18 residues. CDR1 and CDR2 (germline): MGHRA, YSYEKL. V was clipped by 0 bases and J by 8 bases; unmatched bases: 9. CDR3 coding DNA: TGCGCCAGCAGCCAAGATGTCCTGGGACTAGCGGGAGCACATGAGCAGTTCTTC. Encoded protein: CASSQDVLGLAGAHEQFF.

The V and J genes are TRBV7-9 and TRBJ2-3, with a weak D call TRBD1 (6 bases). The CDR3 sequence is 14 residues long. The ends were cut back, 7 bases at V and 10 bases at J, with 21 bases in the middle. The V gene's germline CDR1 is SEHNR and CDR2 FQNEAQ (reference sequence). For the CDR3, the DNA is TGTGCCAGCACCCCATCGGGTAACAGGGTGGCGCAGTATTTT. The encoded protein is CASTPSGNRVAQYF.

The CDR3 here is CATSADYTDTQYF. The CDR3 region has the DNA TGTGCCACCAGCGCGGACTACACAGATACGCAGTATTTT. The V gene is TRBV15, the J gene TRBJ2-3, with D tentatively TRBD2 (6 bases). Germline-derived CDR1 and CDR2 are LNHNV and YYDKDF (reference sequence). The CDR3 totals 13 residues. V lost 5 bases, J lost 2 bases, and 8 bases lay in between.

The chain carries TRBV6-5 and TRBJ1-4, with D maybe TRBD1 (6 bases). V shed 5 bases and J shed 2 bases, with 12 bases lying between them. Germline assignment: CDR1 MNHEY and CDR2 SVGAGI. The CDR3 covers 15 residues. The CDR3 loop is CASSNLGATNEKLFF. CDR3 in DNA: TGTGCCAGCAGTAACTTGGGGGCGACTAATGAAAAACTGTTTTTT.

This clonotype was seen many times. This chain uses TRBV18 with TRBJ2-5; 12 bases are a match to TRBD2. Germline CDR1 reads KGHSH; CDR2 reads LQKENI. J lost 2 bases, V lost 8 bases, and 6 bases had no gene match. There are 15 residues in the CDR3. DNA of the CDR3: TGTGCCAGCAGCCCACTAGCGGGAGGACAAGAGACCCAGTACTTC. It specifies CASSPLAGGQETQYF.

The chain recombines TRBV6-1 with TRBJ2-7; 11 bases are shared with TRBD2. The junction had 8 bases not matched to a gene; V was cut back by 5 bases and J by 5 bases. CDR1 and CDR2 (germline): MNHNS, SASEGT. The CDR3 is 15 amino acids. The CDR3 region is CASSPLSGRGNEQYF. The CDR3 DNA is TGTGCCAGCAGTCCCCTTAGCGGGAGGGGTAACGAGCAGTACTTC.

This clonotype was seen more than once but under ten times. This chain joins TRBV9 and TRBJ1-5; 9 nucleotides match TRBD1. The V segment lost 3 bases and the J segment 1 base; nucleotides outside the gene matches: 2. Germline values: CDR1 SGDLS, CDR2 YYNGEE. The CDR3 covers 15 residues. Here the CDR3 DNA reads TGTGCCAGCAGCGCCGGACAGGGGAGCAATCAGCCCCAGCATTTT. Residues: CASSAGQGSNQPQHF. Together with reference TRBV9 and TRBJ1-5, the CDR3 gives the full variable domain: DSGVTQTPKHLITATGQRVTLRCSPRSGDLSVYWYQQSLDQGLQFLIQYYNGEERAKGNILERFSAQQFPDLHSELNLSSLELGDSALYFCASSAGQGSNQPQHFGDGTRLSIL.

This clonotype turned up a few times. The genes are TRBV4-3 and TRBJ2-1; 10 bases match TRBD2. This CDR3 has 19 amino acids. Unmatched junction bases numbered 16, after V lost 0 bases and J lost 8 bases. Germline CDR1 is LGHNA and CDR2 is YSLEER. The CDR3 is CASSQEQAKIAGGLDEQFF. In DNA, the CDR3 is TGCGCCAGCAGCCAAGAACAGGCGAAGATAGCGGGAGGATTGGATGAGCAGTTCTTC.

This clonotype turned up a few times. As DNA, the CDR3 is TGCGCCAGCAGCCAAGTTGGCCTAGCGGGAACGTTGAATGAGCAGTTCTTC. Translating gives CASSQVGLAGTLNEQFF. The chain combines TRBV4-3 with TRBJ2-1; the match to TRBD2 covers 9 bases. The CDR3 runs to 17 residues. J was trimmed by 7 bases and V by 1 base; bases with no gene match: 11. In germline, CDR1 is LGHNA, CDR2 YSLEER.

This clonotype was seen a few times. The V and J genes are TRBV30 and TRBJ2-6; no definite D call. Trimming took off 5 bases at V and 0 bases at J, with 5 bases between the two ends. The germline gives CDR1 GTSNPN, CDR2 SVGIG (reference sequence). The CDR3 runs 13 residues. The CDR3 coding sequence is TGTGCCTGGGTGGTCTCTGGGGCCAACGTCCTGACTTTC. Translated: CAWVVSGANVLTF.

This clonotype showed up just a few times. This chain links TRBV21-1 with TRBJ2-5; no check of the table's D call, TRBD2, against the DNA was made. TRBV21-1 is noted as a pseudogene. The CDR3 has 18 residues. The CDR3 sequence is CASSKRLAGGPPMETQYF. The CDR3 nucleotides are TGTGCCAGCAGCAAACGGCTAGCGGGAGGGCCCCCAATGGAGACCCAGTACTTC.

The chain combines TRBV3-1 with TRBJ1-5; 11 bases map to TRBD1. CDR1 is LGHDT and CDR2 is YNNKEL in the germline V gene (reference sequence). V shed 1 base, J shed 7 bases, and the junction held 3 bases outside the gene matches. The CDR3 extends over 15 amino acids. CDR3 sequence: CASSQGTGGSQPQHF. The DNA for the CDR3 is TGTGCCAGCAGCCAAGGGACAGGGGGCTCGCAGCCCCAGCATTTT.

The chain's CDR3 is CASRPGWNTEAFF. As DNA, the CDR3 is TGTGCCAGCAGGCCTGGGTGGAACACTGAAGCTTTCTTT. The genes are TRBV6-1 and TRBJ1-1; no firm D call. V was shortened by 6 bases and J by 1 base, with 9 bases between the two germline ends. Germline V gene sequence: CDR1 MNHNS, CDR2 SASEGT. CDR3 length equals 13 residues.

This chain connects TRBV4-3 to TRBJ2-5, with D uncertain. Germline CDR1 reads LGHNA; CDR2 reads YSLEER. This CDR3 spans 10 amino acids. CDR3 in amino acids: CAAPRFAQYF. CDR3 nucleotide sequence: TGCGCAGCCCCCCGGTTCGCCCAGTACTTC.

CDR3 bases: TGCGCCAGCAGCTTTAATGCAGGGGCTCTGGAAGAGCAGTACTTC. Translation: CASSFNAGALEEQYF. The chain has TRBV5-1 and TRBJ2-7; D might be TRBD1 (6 bases). Per germline, CDR1 SGHRS and CDR2 YFSETQ. The CDR3 is 15 amino acids. V was cut by 2 bases and J by 7 bases, with 19 bases left in between.

V and J are TRBV2 and TRBJ2-3, with 9 bases identical to TRBD1. The CDR3 is made up of 16 amino acids. V shed 5 bases and J 0 bases; nucleotides not matched to a gene: 6. Germline CDR1 reads SNHLY; CDR2 reads FYNNEI. This CDR3 reads CASSQGTGTSTDTQYF. DNA for the CDR3: TGTGCCAGCAGTCAAGGGACAGGGACTAGCACAGATACGCAGTATTTT.

The J gene is TRBJ2-7, the V gene TRBV5-4; TRBD1 matches 8 bases. V lost 0 bases and J lost 5; bases outside the gene matches: 7. Germline V gene data show CDR1 as SGHNT and CDR2 as YYREEE (reference sequence). The CDR3 has 15 amino acids. The CDR3 coding sequence is TGTGCCAGCAGCTTGGGTGGACAGGGTGTCAACGAGCAGTACTTC. Translated, it gives CASSLGGQGVNEQYF. The full variable domain, rest sourced from reference TRBV5-4 and TRBJ2-7, is ETGVTQSPTHLIKTRGQQVTLRCSSQSGHNTVSWYQQALGQGPQFIFQYYREEENGRGNFPPRFSGLQFPNYSSELNVNALELDDSALYLCASSLGGQGVNEQYFGPGTRLTVT.

This clonotype was found a few times. The chain is built from TRBV25-1 and TRBJ2-3; no clear D gene. The V end lost 7 bases, the J end lost 4 bases, and 3 bases lay between the germline ends. Per germline, CDR1 MGHDK and CDR2 SYGVNS. This CDR3 contains 10 residues. The CDR3 nucleotides read TGTGCCAGCATAGCAGATACGCAGTATTTT. Translated: CASIADTQYF. Based on the CDR3 plus reference TRBV25-1 and TRBJ2-3, the full variable domain is EADIYQTPRYLVIGTGKKITLECSQTMGHDKMYWYQQDPGMELHLIHYSYGVNSTEKGDLSSESTVSRIRTEHFPLTLESARPSHTSQYLCASIADTQYFGPGTRLTVL.

This clonotype was seen more than once but under ten times. CDR3 protein: CASSWTSGPQFF. The CDR3 bases are TGTGCCAGCAGTTGGACTAGCGGCCCGCAGTTCTTC. The chain recombines TRBV6-2 or TRBV6-3 with TRBJ2-1, with 10 bases lining up with TRBD2. Germline-derived CDR1 and CDR2 are MNHEY and SVGEGT. J was trimmed by 12 bases and V by 4 bases; bases with no gene match: 3. The CDR3 runs 12 residues.

This clonotype occurred a few times. The V and J genes are TRBV10-3 and TRBJ2-7; possible D gene TRBD1, 5 bases. Germline V gene lookup returns CDR1 ENHRY and CDR2 SYGVKD. The CDR3 loop spans 12 amino acids. The V gene lost 8 bases and the J gene lost 0 bases, with 8 bases spanning the gap. The chain's CDR3 is CAIGASSYEQYF. In DNA form, the CDR3 reads TGTGCCATCGGGGCTAGCTCCTACGAGCAGTACTTC.

Only a few counts were recorded for this clonotype. The CDR3, as DNA: TGTGCCAGCTTAACTTCCACTGAAGCTTTCTTT. Amino acid sequence: CASLTSTEAFF. The rearrangement joins TRBV27 to TRBJ1-1, with D hard to call. The CDR3 has 11 amino acids. The V gene's germline CDR1 is MNHEY and CDR2 SMNVEV (reference sequence). V was clipped by 8 bases and J by 4 bases, with 8 bases between them.

This clonotype was found a few times. This chain links TRBV11-2 with TRBJ2-7, with a possible D match to TRBD1 (5 bases). V shed 4 bases and J shed 6 bases, with 19 bases lying between them. This CDR3 contains 15 residues. Germline assignment: CDR1 SGHAT and CDR2 FQNNGV. CDR3 in amino acids: CASSYNTGPHFEQYF. In DNA form, the CDR3 reads TGTGCCAGCAGCTACAATACAGGACCGCATTTCGAGCAGTACTTC. Combining the CDR3 with reference TRBV11-2 and TRBJ2-7 gives the whole variable domain EAGVAQSPRYKIIEKRQSVAFWCNPISGHATLYWYQQILGQGPKLLIQFQNNGVVDDSQLPKDRFSAERLKGVDSTLKIQPAKLEDSAVYLCASSYNTGPHFEQYFGPGTRLTVT.

The chain employs TRBV18 and TRBJ1-3, with unresolved D. The germline V and J ends were trimmed by 7 bases and 0 bases, with 16 bases remaining between them. Germline V gene sequence: CDR1 KGHSH, CDR2 LQKENI. This CDR3 is built from 16 residues. The DNA for the CDR3 is TGTGCCAGCTGTTCCGGACTCCTAATCTCTGGAAACACCATATATTTT. It specifies CASCSGLLISGNTIYF.